The text below deals with one TCR beta chain. The source of the sample is a study of blood T cell repertoires in COVID-19. Study context: Material from acute and convalescent COVID-19 was sourced from the United States, Italy and Spain. PBMCs, B-cell-depleted T cells, or T cells provided the cDNA or gDNA that made up the material.

Per the study methods: Reference gene primer amplification gave nucleated cell count estimates. Sequencing used immunoSEQ multiplex PCR; TCRdb keeps in-frame clones, though not all of them. The DNA gave D and trimming, while V, J and clone size come from that table. The sample has approximately 90,000 clones; around 75% are singletons. This sequence originates from a human donor in a cohort sampled during active COVID-19. Sequences were obtained from peripheral blood.

In DNA form, the CDR3 reads TGTGCCAGCAGTGAAGGGCCGGGCTATGGCTACACCTTC. Translation: CASSEGPGYGYTF. The chain employs TRBV2 and TRBJ1-2; D is ambiguous. CDR1 is SNHLY and CDR2 is FYNNEI in the germline V gene. This CDR3 contains 13 residues. V gave up 1 base and J gave up 4 bases, with 7 bases separating them.